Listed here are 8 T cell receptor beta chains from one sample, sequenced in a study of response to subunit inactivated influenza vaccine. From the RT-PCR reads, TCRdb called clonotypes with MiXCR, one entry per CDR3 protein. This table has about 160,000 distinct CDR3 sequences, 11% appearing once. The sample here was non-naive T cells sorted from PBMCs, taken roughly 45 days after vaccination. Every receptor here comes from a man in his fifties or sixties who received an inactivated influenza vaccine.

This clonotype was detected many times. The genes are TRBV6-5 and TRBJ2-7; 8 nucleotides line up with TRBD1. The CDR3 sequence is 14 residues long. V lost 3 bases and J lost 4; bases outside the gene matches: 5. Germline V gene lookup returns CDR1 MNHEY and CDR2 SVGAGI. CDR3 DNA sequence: TGTGCCAGCAGTTATAGAAACAGGGGGTACGAGCAGTACTTC. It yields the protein CASSYRNRGYEQYF.

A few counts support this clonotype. This CDR3 is CSAGTDGNTIYF. As DNA, the CDR3 is TGCAGTGCTGGGACAGATGGAAACACCATATATTTT. This chain connects TRBV20-1 to TRBJ1-3, with TRBD1 matching 7 bases. The CDR3 is 12 amino acids. With V trimmed by 5 bases and J by 3 bases, 1 base remained unmatched. Germline lookup yields CDR1 DFQATT and CDR2 SNEGSKA (reference sequence).

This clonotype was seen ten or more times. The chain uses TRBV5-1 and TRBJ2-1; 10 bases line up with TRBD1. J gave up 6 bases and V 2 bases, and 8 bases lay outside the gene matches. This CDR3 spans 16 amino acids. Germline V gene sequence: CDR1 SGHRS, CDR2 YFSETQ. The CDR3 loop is CASSLAGTGVRNEQFF. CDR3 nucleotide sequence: TGCGCCAGCAGCTTAGCCGGGACAGGGGTACGCAATGAGCAGTTCTTC.

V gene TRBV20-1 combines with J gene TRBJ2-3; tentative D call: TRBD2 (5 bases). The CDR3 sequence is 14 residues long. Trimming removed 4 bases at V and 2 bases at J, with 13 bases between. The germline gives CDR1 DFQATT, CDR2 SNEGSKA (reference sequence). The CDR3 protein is CSAIRDINTDTQYF. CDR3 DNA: TGCAGTGCTATCCGGGATATCAACACAGATACGCAGTATTTT.

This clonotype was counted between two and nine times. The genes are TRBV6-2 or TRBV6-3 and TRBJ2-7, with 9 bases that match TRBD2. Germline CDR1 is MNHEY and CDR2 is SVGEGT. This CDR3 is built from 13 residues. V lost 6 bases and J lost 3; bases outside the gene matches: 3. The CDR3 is CASRSTSGYEQYF. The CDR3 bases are TGTGCCAGCAGATCGACTAGCGGCTACGAGCAGTACTTC.

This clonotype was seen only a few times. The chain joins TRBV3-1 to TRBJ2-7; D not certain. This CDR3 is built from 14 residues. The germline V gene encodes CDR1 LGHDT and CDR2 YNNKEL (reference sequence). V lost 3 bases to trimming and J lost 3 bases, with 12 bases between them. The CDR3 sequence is CASSHQPGSYEQYF. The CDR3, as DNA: TGTGCCAGCAGCCACCAACCTGGCAGCTACGAGCAGTACTTC.

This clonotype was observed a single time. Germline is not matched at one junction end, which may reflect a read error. For the CDR3, the DNA is TGTGCCAGCCCACCACCGGTTGGAAGACAGGGGAACACTGAAGCTTTCTTT. Its protein is CASPPPVGRQGNTEAFF. The chain is built from TRBV18 and TRBJ1-1; TRBD1 matches at 7 bases. CDR1 is KGHSH and CDR2 is LQKENI in the germline V gene. The CDR3 loop spans 17 amino acids.

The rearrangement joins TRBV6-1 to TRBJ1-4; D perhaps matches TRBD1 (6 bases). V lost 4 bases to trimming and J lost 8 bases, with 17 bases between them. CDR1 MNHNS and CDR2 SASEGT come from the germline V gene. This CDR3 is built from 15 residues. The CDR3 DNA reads TGTGCCAGCAGTGGGGGGACACTGGCAAGGGAAAAACTGTTTTTT. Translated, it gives CASSGGTLAREKLFF.